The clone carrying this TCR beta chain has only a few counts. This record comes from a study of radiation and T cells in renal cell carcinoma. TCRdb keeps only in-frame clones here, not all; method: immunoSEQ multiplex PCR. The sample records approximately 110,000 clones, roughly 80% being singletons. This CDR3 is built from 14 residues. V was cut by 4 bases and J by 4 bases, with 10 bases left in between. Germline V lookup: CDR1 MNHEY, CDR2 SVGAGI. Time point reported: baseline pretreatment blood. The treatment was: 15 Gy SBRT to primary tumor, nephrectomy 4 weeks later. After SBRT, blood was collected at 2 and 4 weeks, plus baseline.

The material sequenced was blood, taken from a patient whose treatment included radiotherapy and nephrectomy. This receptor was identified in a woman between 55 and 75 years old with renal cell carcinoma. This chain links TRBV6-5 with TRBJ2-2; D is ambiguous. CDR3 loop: CASSSPFLTGELFF. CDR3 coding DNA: TGTGCCAGCAGTTCTCCTTTTCTCACCGGGGAGCTGTTTTTT.